The sequence of this TCR beta chain was determined in a study of CXCR3-negative and CXCR3-positive naive CD8 T cells (dated by TCRdb to between 2018 and 2020). Looking at the study overall: In total, around 140 million TRB reads were obtained, or roughly 1.5 +/- 0.3 million reads per library. Diversity and physicochemical repertoire analyses covered some eleven donors pooled from two independent experiments. Naive subsets from 5 donors and memory cells from 3 donors were included in the TRBV-TRBJ cluster analysis.

In the case of this clonotype: The antigen it binds to is not known.

The sequencer was a NextSeq 550. The Human TCR Profiling Kit (MiLaboratory) was used to make UMI-labeled 5' RACE TRB cDNA libraries. The full amount of extracted RNA was used for cDNA synthesis, and the full amount of resulting cDNA was used for PCR amplification. Libraries were prepared in parallel using an identical number of PCR cycles. The study's processing was this. With a requirement of at least two reads per UMI, MIGEC and MiXCR extracted about 56,000 +/- 9,600 unique UMI-labeled TRB cDNA molecules per library. An average of about 40,000 +/- 10,000 functional in-frame TRB CDR3 nucleotide clonotypes without stop codons was found per library. After downsampling to 5000 UMI-labeled TRB molecules per sample, diversity metrics, including normalized Shannon-Wiener and Chao1, were computed in VDJtools. VDJtools was used to calculate clonotype-size-weighted physicochemical properties of the central five CDR3 residues, namely interaction energy, strength, volume and Kidera factor 4. TCRdb reanalyzed the reads, keeping one entry per CDR3 protein sequence and omitting DNA. These V and J calls derive from TCRdb rather than the authors' analysis. The sample table records some 150,000 distinct CDR3 sequences. Around 0.37% of the sample rests with the top ten.

The study at large found these results: TRB CDR3s from CXCR3-positive naive cells showed higher hydrophobicity (lower Kidera factor 4), lower energy, and higher strength and volume indices than CXCR3-negative naive cells. Within the same donor, TRBV-TRBJ usage looked similar between naive CXCR3-negative and CXCR3-positive cells, but memory cells had distinct patterns. Comparably high repertoire diversity was found in both naive subsets, whereas much lower repertoire diversity was found in memory CD8+ T cells. Because surface CD5, which has been linked to self-reactivity in mice, was comparable between naive subsets, TCR interaction strength was also inferred from TRB CDR3 physicochemical properties. CXCR3 expression partially decreased after cryopreservation, so most assays used freshly isolated PBMCs.

Reading from cysteine to phenylalanine, the CDR3 counts 14 amino acids. The nucleotide record is missing. CDR1 and CDR2, per the germline V gene, are SGHRS and YFSETQ. Each CD8+ T cell subset was flow-sorted in triplicate, and some 310,000 cells per subset were placed directly into RLT lysis buffer. To exclude memory contaminants, naive CD8+ T cells were stringently defined as CD45RO-CCR7+CD27+CD95-. Using standard density gradient centrifugation, peripheral blood mononuclear cells were isolated from buffy coats. Naive CXCR3-negative and CXCR3-positive CD8+ T cells were flow-sorted on a FACSAria III. Total RNA was extracted from sorted cells with an RNeasy Mini Kit.

The sequenced material came from naive CXCR3+ CD8+ T cells from blood. Per the publication, the cell subset or site label means: CD45RO-CCR7+CD27+CD95- naive CD8+ T cells expressing CXCR3 (TNR3+). The clonotype originates from a human donor in good health. Some clones in this sample may be carry-over from other donors' samples. Recombination connected TRBV5-1 to TRBJ2-7. The CDR3 amino acid sequence is: CASSSQDGDYEQYF.